This T cell receptor (beta chain) stems from a study of T cell changes during pregnancy in multiple sclerosis. Generated by immunoSEQ multiplex PCR, the TCRdb table keeps only in-frame clones and is missing some. This table has 40,000 to 50,000 clones, approximately 94% appearing once. Germline assignment: CDR1 SEHNR and CDR2 FQNEAQ (reference sequence). This CDR3 contains 16 residues. V was pared by 1 base and J by 2 bases, with 11 bases between. The clonotype was recovered from a female donor with multiple sclerosis, enrolled in a pregnancy study. The J gene is TRBJ2-2, the V gene TRBV7-9, with D possibly being TRBD2 (5 bases). Sample: CD4+ T cells from peripheral blood mononuclear cells, taken in the third trimester of pregnancy. The DNA for the CDR3 is TGTGCCAGCAGCTTAGGGCTAGCATCCAACACCGGGGAGCTGTTTTTT. Its translation is CASSLGLASNTGELFF.